This T cell receptor beta chain originates from a study of glioma-infiltrating T cells. Broader study findings: CDR3 overlap between tissue and blood was very small. Gliomas, especially low-grade, showed above-expected tissue-blood divergence; non-neoplastic patients showed below.

Amplification of TCR alpha and beta CDR3 regions from RNA used iRepertoire nested multiplex PCR. Tissue mRNA or PBMC total RNA, about 95-450 ng, went into one-step reverse transcription and amplification. MiXCR, applied by TCRdb to the multiplex PCR reads, yields one record per CDR3 protein. The table lists about 110,000 distinct CDR3 sequences, 25% to 30% of them singletons. With respect to this clonotype: Antigen unknown. The junction departs from the called germline gene at one end, perhaps through a read error.

The sequence came from a human donor with low-grade glioma or glioblastoma, undergoing nonglioma brain surgery, or in good health (not recorded which). The sequenced sample was glioma tissue, nonneoplastic brain tissue, or PBMCs (not recorded which).

The CDR3 DNA sequence: TGCAGTGCTCTCAGACAGGGCCACACCGAAGCTTTCTTT. Protein sequence: CSALRQGHTEAFF. The chain is built from TRBV20-1 and TRBJ1-1; 7 nucleotides line up with TRBD1. The CDR3 is 13 amino acids. Germline V gene sequence: CDR1 DFQATT, CDR2 SNEGSKA (reference sequence).